This TCR beta chain was captured by sequencing in a study of Graves' ophthalmopathy and Graves' hyperthyroidism. Study context: Pretreatment peripheral blood was obtained at initial diagnosis. The study, taken as a whole, reports: A 13-signature model separated ophthalmopathy from stable hyperthyroidism, 85% to 90% sensitivity, 65% to 82% specificity.

The V gene's germline CDR1 is SGHRS and CDR2 YFSETQ. The V and J ends lost 4 bases and 2 bases respectively, with 12 bases between them. This CDR3 is 14 amino acids long. For this clonotype: Its antigen remains unidentified.

TCR beta CDR3 regions were amplified from RNA transcripts. HTBI primers were used in a first-round RT-PCR, which preceded a second-round multiplex PCR. TCRdb re-derived calls from the multiplex PCR reads in MiXCR, one entry per CDR3 protein. The sample contains around 470,000 distinct CDR3 sequences, approximately 15% of which appear only once. This sequence joins TRBV5-1 and TRBJ2-5; a possible D gene is TRBD2 (5 bases). The clonotype comes from a young woman with Graves' ophthalmopathy. The specimen was blood. The CDR3 DNA reads as TGCGCCAGCAGCCCCGCCCGAGGGCAAGAGACCCAGTACTTC. Protein product: CASSPARGQETQYF.